The T cell receptor beta chain under discussion was sequenced for a study of blood T cells in healthy people across ages. This clonotype occurred many times. The antigen remains undetermined. A second PCR, run for about 6 to 12 cycles, used a sample-barcoded 5' primer plus a J-beta primer mix. TCRdb ran MiXCR on the 5' RACE reads and lists one entry per CDR3 protein. The sample has about 1,800,000 distinct CDR3 sequences, 28% seen once. Whole-study findings and limits: There were more naive CD4+ cells and higher diversity in long-lived donors than in aged donors. Naive T cell percentage by flow cytometry tracked strongly with beta diversity.

Germline V gene data show CDR1 as LGHNA and CDR2 as YSLEER. The CDR3 consists of 15 residues. Trimming removed 5 bases from V and 7 bases from J, with 20 bases in between. Each sample yielded at least 6.5 million isolated PBMCs. The specimen was blood. V usage is TRBV4-3 and J usage is TRBJ1-2; no reliable D call. This receptor was identified in a woman younger than 45 in good health. This CDR3 is CASSVGRGQPSGYTF. The CDR3 nucleotides are TGCGCCAGCAGCGTAGGGCGTGGGCAGCCCTCTGGCTACACCTTC.